The sequence of this TCR beta chain was determined in a study of T cells after yellow fever vaccination. Regarding the study as a whole: Among all clonotypes, a small share was observed in both CD4 and CD8 compartments. Within FACS-sorted repertoires, abundant clonotypes contaminating from the bulk population could be present. A faster peak, day 5 versus 15, was reached by the weaker secondary response.

This clonotype appeared many times. Germline V gives CDR1 SGDLS, CDR2 YYNGEE. The CDR3 spans 17 residues. V was clipped by 1 base and J by 4 bases; unmatched bases: 8. The TCR cDNA carried a universal primer site and UMIs from 5'RACE template switching. TCRdb re-called the 5' RACE reads through MiXCR, storing one row per CDR3 protein. The table has approximately 47,000 distinct CDR3 sequences, roughly 6.4% seen once. The starting material was PBMCs, either bulk or a sorted T-cell subset (CD4+, CD8+, memory, or dextramer-sorted; not recorded which), obtained 45 days after the yellow fever booster vaccination. The clonotype comes from a man aged 25 to 40 who received the YFV17D yellow fever vaccine. V usage is TRBV9 and J usage is TRBJ2-2; TRBD2 matches at 9 bases. The CDR3: CASSVKREVIITGELFF. CDR3 coding DNA: TGTGCCAGCAGCGTAAAGCGGGAGGTAATAATCACCGGGGAGCTGTTTTTT.